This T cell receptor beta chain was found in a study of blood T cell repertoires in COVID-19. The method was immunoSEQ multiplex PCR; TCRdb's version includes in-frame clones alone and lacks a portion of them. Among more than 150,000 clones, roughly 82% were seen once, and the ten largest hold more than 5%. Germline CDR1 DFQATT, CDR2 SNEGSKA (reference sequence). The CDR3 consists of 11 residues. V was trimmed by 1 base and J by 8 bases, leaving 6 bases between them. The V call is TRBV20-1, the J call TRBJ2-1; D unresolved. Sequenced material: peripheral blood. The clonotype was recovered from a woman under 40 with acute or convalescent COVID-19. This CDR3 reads CSARVPYEQFF. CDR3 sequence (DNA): TGCAGTGCTAGAGTCCCCTATGAGCAGTTCTTC.